The rows below give T cell receptor beta chains drawn from one sample of a study of CD8 T cells in Susac syndrome. TCRdb used MiXCR to reprocess the immunoSEQ multiplex PCR reads, holding one entry per CDR3 protein. This table holds 150,000 to 200,000 distinct CDR3 sequences, 85% to 95% found once. The sample taken for sequencing was CD4+ T cells from PBMCs. Every receptor here comes from a human donor in good health. Each CDR3 is given with its conserved first and last residue. Fields, in order: CDR3 length, J gene, V gene, D gene, clone size, CDR3 protein, CDR3 DNA. A D gene is named only where the DNA matches it firmly. Clone size is not always given. Where it is, it says once, few, many or a class for expanded clones.

length: 13; J: TRBJ2-7; V: TRBV20-1; D: TRBD1; size: -; CDR3: CSAEGRGTYEQYF; DNA: TGCAGTGCCGAGGGCAGGGGGACCTACGAGCAGTACTTC
length: 13; J: TRBJ2-3; V: TRBV12-3/TRBV12-4; D: TRBD2; size: -; CDR3: CATAGLGRDTQYF; DNA: TGTGCCACCGCAGGACTAGGTAGAGATACGCAGTATTTT
length: 16; J: TRBJ2-3; V: TRBV2; D: TRBD2; size: -; CDR3: CASRRGSSGVTDTQYF; DNA: TGTGCCAGCAGGCGAGGGAGTAGCGGGGTCACAGATACGCAGTATTTT
length: 14; J: TRBJ2-7; V: TRBV7-2; D: -; size: -; CDR3: CASSSGGAWGEQYF; DNA: TGTGCCAGCAGCTCTGGTGGGGCCTGGGGAGAGCAGTACTTC
length: 15; J: TRBJ1-2; V: TRBV20-1; D: TRBD1; size: -; CDR3: CSARESAGTGFGYTF; DNA: TGCAGTGCTAGAGAATCTGCCGGGACAGGCTTTGGCTACACCTTC
length: 14; J: TRBJ2-3; V: TRBV5-1; D: -; size: -; CDR3: CASSPTGRTDTQYF; DNA: TGCGCCAGCAGCCCGACAGGCCGCACAGATACGCAGTATTTT
length: 12; J: TRBJ2-1; V: TRBV7-2; D: -; size: -; CDR3: CASSTYLGEQFF; DNA: TGTGCCAGCAGTACTTACCTCGGGGAGCAGTTCTTC
length: 16; J: TRBJ1-2; V: TRBV2; D: -; size: -; CDR3: CASSEAGFFSPYGYTF; DNA: TGTGCCAGCAGTGAGGCGGGGTTTTTCTCCCCCTATGGCTACACCTTC
length: 15; J: TRBJ1-2; V: TRBV6-5; D: -; size: -; CDR3: CASSKYTGQNYGYTF; DNA: TGTGCCAGCAGCAAATACACCGGACAGAACTATGGCTACACCTTC
length: 15; J: TRBJ2-7; V: TRBV27; D: TRBD2; size: -; CDR3: CASSSGLAPAYEQYF; DNA: TGTGCCAGCAGTTCAGGACTAGCACCTGCTTACGAGCAGTACTTC
length: 17; J: TRBJ2-1; V: TRBV3-1; D: TRBD1; size: -; CDR3: CASSQVTDRGPYNEQFF; DNA: TGTGCCAGCAGCCAAGTCACGGACAGGGGCCCCTACAATGAGCAGTTCTTC
length: 14; J: TRBJ2-3; V: TRBV6-5; D: -; size: -; CDR3: CASSWTAYTDTQYF; DNA: TGTGCCAGCAGTTGGACAGCGTACACAGATACGCAGTATTTT
length: 15; J: TRBJ2-2; V: TRBV9; D: -; size: -; CDR3: CASSVGPSEAGELFF; DNA: TGTGCCAGCAGCGTGGGCCCTTCAGAAGCCGGGGAGCTGTTTTTT
length: 13; J: TRBJ2-1; V: TRBV20-1; D: TRBD2; size: -; CDR3: CSASGGAGNEQFF; DNA: TGCAGTGCTAGCGGGGGGGCAGGCAATGAGCAGTTCTTC
length: 13; J: TRBJ1-1; V: TRBV11-1; D: -; size: -; CDR3: CASSSGEGTQAFF; DNA: TGTGCCAGCAGCTCAGGGGAAGGCACTCAAGCTTTCTTT
length: 16; J: TRBJ2-7; V: TRBV4-1; D: TRBD1; size: -; CDR3: CASSQDRDSKGSEQYF; DNA: TGCGCCAGCAGCCAAGATCGGGACAGTAAGGGTTCCGAGCAGTACTTC
length: 18; J: TRBJ2-7; V: TRBV11-2; D: TRBD1; size: -; CDR3: CASSLLGQGEASSYEQYF; DNA: TGTGCCAGCAGCTTACTTGGACAGGGGGAAGCTTCTTCCTACGAGCAGTACTTC
length: 15; J: TRBJ1-1; V: TRBV13; D: -; size: -; CDR3: CASSLVVGMNTEAFF; DNA: TGTGCCAGCAGCTTAGTCGTCGGCATGAACACTGAAGCTTTCTTT
length: 13; J: TRBJ1-1; V: TRBV29-1; D: TRBD1; size: -; CDR3: CSVGTGSGAEAFF; DNA: TGCAGCGTCGGGACAGGGTCTGGGGCTGAAGCTTTCTTT
length: 18; J: TRBJ2-3; V: TRBV24-1; D: -; size: -; CDR3: CATSPTVSALRRTDTQYF; DNA: TGTGCCACCAGTCCCACCGTCTCAGCTCTCCGGCGCACAGATACGCAGTATTTT
length: 10; J: TRBJ1-2; V: TRBV29-1; D: -; size: -; CDR3: CSVEKQSYTF; DNA: TGCAGCGTTGAAAAGCAAAGCTACACCTTC
length: 12; J: TRBJ1-1; V: TRBV6-2/TRBV6-3; D: -; size: -; CDR3: CASSPRWTEAFF; DNA: TGTGCCAGCAGTCCGCGATGGACTGAAGCTTTCTTT
length: 14; J: TRBJ2-5; V: TRBV29-1; D: -; size: -; CDR3: CSVGQRGQLTAQYF; DNA: TGCAGCGTTGGGCAGCGGGGACAATTAACGGCCCAGTACTTC
length: 16; J: TRBJ1-1; V: TRBV7-2; D: TRBD1; size: once; CDR3: CASSRGQGVGGTEAFF; DNA: TGTGCCAGCAGCAGAGGACAGGGCGTTGGAGGGACTGAAGCTTTCTTT
length: 14; J: TRBJ2-7; V: TRBV12-3/TRBV12-4; D: -; size: -; CDR3: CASSFGPNSYEQYF; DNA: TGTGCCAGCAGTTTTGGTCCAAACTCCTACGAGCAGTACTTC
length: 15; J: TRBJ2-2; V: TRBV7-3; D: -; size: once; CDR3: CASTTVTRGTGELFF; DNA: TGTGCCAGCACCACCGTGACTAGGGGCACCGGGGAGCTGTTTTTT
length: 12; J: TRBJ2-3; V: TRBV3-1; D: -; size: once; CDR3: CASSLLQNTQYF; DNA: TGTGCCAGCAGCCTCCTACAAAATACGCAGTATTTT
length: 17; J: TRBJ2-4; V: TRBV14; D: TRBD2; size: -; CDR3: CASSPTSGYRNLNIQYF; DNA: TGTGCCAGCAGCCCTACTAGCGGGTACCGTAATTTAAACATTCAGTACTTC
length: 13; J: TRBJ1-1; V: TRBV9; D: -; size: -; CDR3: CASSVVLDTEAFF; DNA: TGTGCCAGCAGCGTAGTTCTGGACACTGAAGCTTTCTTT
length: 15; J: TRBJ1-1; V: TRBV7-2; D: -; size: once; CDR3: CASSLTGDGYTEAFF; DNA: TGTGCCAGCAGCTTAACGGGGGACGGCTACACTGAAGCTTTCTTT
length: 15; J: TRBJ1-1; V: TRBV18; D: -; size: -; CDR3: CASSLGGLGNTEAFF; DNA: TGTGCCAGCTCCCTTGGGGGGCTGGGGAACACTGAAGCTTTCTTT
length: 12; J: TRBJ2-7; V: TRBV5-1; D: TRBD1; size: once; CDR3: CASSATGRWQYF; DNA: TGCGCCAGCAGCGCGACAGGGAGATGGCAGTACTTC
length: 11; J: TRBJ2-5; V: TRBV2; D: -; size: -; CDR3: CASRQVETQYF; DNA: TGTGCCAGCAGACAGGTGGAGACCCAGTACTTC
length: 15; J: TRBJ1-1; V: TRBV3-1; D: -; size: -; CDR3: CASKLGNQPNTEAFF; DNA: TGTGCCAGCAAGTTGGGCAACCAGCCGAACACTGAAGCTTTCTTT
length: 14; J: TRBJ2-5; V: TRBV20-1; D: -; size: -; CDR3: CSARGHMYQETQYF; DNA: TGCAGTGCTAGGGGCCATATGTACCAAGAGACCCAGTACTTC
length: 13; J: TRBJ2-5; V: TRBV7-9; D: -; size: -; CDR3: CASSSGGVETQYF; DNA: TGTGCCAGCAGCTCCGGAGGGGTAGAGACCCAGTACTTC
length: 13; J: TRBJ1-1; V: TRBV29-1; D: -; size: -; CDR3: CSVESSGYTEAFF; DNA: TGCAGCGTTGAGAGTAGCGGGTACACTGAAGCTTTCTTT
length: 17; J: TRBJ1-2; V: TRBV20-1; D: -; size: -; CDR3: CSARDLGSGATNYGYTF; DNA: TGCAGTGCTAGAGATCTCGGCAGTGGGGCCACTAACTATGGCTACACCTTC
length: 13; J: TRBJ1-5; V: TRBV29-1; D: TRBD1; size: -; CDR3: CSVSDRLNQPQHF; DNA: TGCAGCGTTTCGGACAGGCTCAATCAGCCCCAGCATTTT
length: 13; J: TRBJ2-5; V: TRBV24-1; D: -; size: -; CDR3: CATSSRDSETQYF; DNA: TGTGCCACCAGTTCGAGGGATTCGGAGACCCAGTACTTC
length: 15; J: TRBJ2-5; V: TRBV7-9; D: -; size: once; CDR3: CASSLVGGRRETQYF; DNA: TGTGCCAGCAGCTTAGTCGGGGGGCGAAGGGAGACCCAGTACTTC
length: 13; J: TRBJ2-7; V: TRBV29-1; D: -; size: -; CDR3: CSAGGRLAYEQYF; DNA: TGCAGCGCTGGAGGCCGTTTAGCCTACGAGCAGTACTTC
length: 11; J: TRBJ1-2; V: TRBV3-1; D: -; size: once; CDR3: CASSQGSGYTF; DNA: TGTGCCAGCAGCCAAGGATCTGGCTACACCTTC
length: 14; J: TRBJ2-7; V: TRBV11-2; D: -; size: -; CDR3: CASSLGDTSYEQYF; DNA: TGTGCCAGCAGCTTAGGGGATACCTCCTACGAGCAGTACTTC
length: 13; J: TRBJ1-1; V: TRBV12-3/TRBV12-4; D: -; size: -; CDR3: CASSFGERTEAFF; DNA: TGTGCCAGCAGTTTCGGGGAAAGGACTGAAGCTTTCTTT
length: 13; J: TRBJ1-2; V: TRBV30; D: TRBD1; size: -; CDR3: CAWARQGGYGYTF; DNA: TGTGCCTGGGCCCGACAGGGCGGCTATGGCTACACCTTC
length: 16; J: TRBJ2-2; V: TRBV7-3; D: TRBD1; size: once; CDR3: CASSPPGQGSTGELFF; DNA: TGTGCCAGCAGCCCCCCGGGACAGGGTTCCACCGGGGAGCTGTTTTTT
length: 12; J: TRBJ1-2; V: TRBV2; D: -; size: -; CDR3: CASSEVLYGYTF; DNA: TGTGCCAGCAGTGAAGTTCTCTATGGCTACACCTTC
length: 15; J: TRBJ2-2; V: TRBV10-2; D: TRBD2; size: -; CDR3: CASSSRRGGTGELFF; DNA: TGCGCCAGCTCTTCTAGGCGCGGGGGTACCGGGGAGCTGTTTTTT
length: 14; J: TRBJ2-7; V: TRBV15; D: -; size: -; CDR3: CATSRLRSPSEQYF; DNA: TGTGCCACCAGCAGATTACGTTCCCCCAGCGAGCAGTACTTC
length: 12; J: TRBJ2-7; V: TRBV25-1; D: -; size: -; CDR3: CASMAGSYEQYF; DNA: TGTGCCAGCATGGCAGGAAGCTACGAGCAGTACTTC
length: 17; J: TRBJ2-6; V: TRBV5-4; D: -; size: -; CDR3: CASSTPGAGSGANVLTF; DNA: TGTGCCAGCAGCACCCCCGGGGCAGGTTCTGGGGCCAACGTCCTGACTTTC